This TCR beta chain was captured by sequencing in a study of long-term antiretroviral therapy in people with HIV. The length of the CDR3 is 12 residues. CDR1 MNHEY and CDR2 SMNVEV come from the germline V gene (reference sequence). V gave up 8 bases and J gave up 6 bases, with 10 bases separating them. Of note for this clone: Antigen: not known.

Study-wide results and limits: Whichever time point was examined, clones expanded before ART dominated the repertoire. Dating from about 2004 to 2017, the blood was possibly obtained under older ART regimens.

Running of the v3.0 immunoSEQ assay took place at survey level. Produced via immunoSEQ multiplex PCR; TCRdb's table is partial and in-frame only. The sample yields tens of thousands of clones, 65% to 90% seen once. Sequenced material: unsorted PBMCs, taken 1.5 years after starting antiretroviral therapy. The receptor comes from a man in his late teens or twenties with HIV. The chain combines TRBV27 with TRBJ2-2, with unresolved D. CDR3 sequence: CASGFGAGELFF. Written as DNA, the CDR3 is TGTGCCAGCGGATTTGGTGCCGGGGAGCTGTTTTTT.